One and the same sample provided the 4 T cell receptor beta chains below, sequenced in a study of response to subunit inactivated influenza vaccine. TCRdb recomputed calls from the RT-PCR reads with MiXCR, one row per CDR3 protein. This repertoire shows fewer than 550,000 distinct CDR3 sequences, about 25% found once; its top ten account for less than 2.5%. The source material was CD4+ T cells sorted from PBMCs, sampled roughly 5 days after vaccination. These receptors were obtained from a man aged 50 to 59 who received an inactivated influenza vaccine.

The J gene is TRBJ2-3, the V gene TRBV7-2; perhaps TRBD2 as D (5 bases). This CDR3 comprises 17 residues. Germline CDR1 reads SGHTA; CDR2 reads FQGNSA. V gave up 8 bases and J gave up 2 bases, with 23 bases separating them. The CDR3 DNA follows: TGTGCCAGCCGTTTACAGTGGGCTAGCTACCCCACAGATACGCAGTATTTT. Its protein is CASRLQWASYPTDTQYF.

J is TRBJ2-5 and V is TRBV12-3 or TRBV12-4, with D maybe TRBD2 (5 bases). The CDR3 is 12 residues long. V was shortened by 6 bases and J by 10 bases, with 15 bases between the two germline ends. The CDR3 bases are TGTGCCAGCAGCCCGCTTCGGGGATACCAGTACTTC. Protein: CASSPLRGYQYF.

For the CDR3, the DNA is TGTGCCAGCATAGGACTAGCGGGAGCTGGGACCCAGTACTTC. Translating it yields CASIGLAGAGTQYF. The chain links TRBV2 to TRBJ2-5, with TRBD2 matching 13 bases. Germline V lookup: CDR1 SNHLY, CDR2 FYNNEI. After removal of 7 bases from V and 7 bases from J, the junction contained 6 bases not matched to a gene. The CDR3 contains 14 residues.

The CDR3 is CASKGLAGGKETQYF. The CDR3 DNA is TGTGCCAGCAAAGGACTAGCGGGGGGCAAAGAGACCCAGTACTTC. The chain couples TRBV6-2 or TRBV6-3 to TRBJ2-5, with 14 bases identical to TRBD2. V trimming: 7 bases; J trimming: 3 bases; junction bases outside the gene matches: 4. The V gene's germline CDR1 is MNHEY and CDR2 SVGEGT. This CDR3 is built from 15 residues.